The next 30 T cell receptor beta chains were all read from a single sample in a study of response to subunit inactivated influenza vaccine. TCRdb called the RT-PCR reads again in MiXCR, with one record for every CDR3 protein. The sample records about 780,000 distinct CDR3 sequences, roughly 18% being singletons. The sequencing used PBMCs from blood, collected 4 to 6 days after vaccination. The origin of the receptors is a man aged 45-65 years who received an inactivated influenza vaccine.

This clonotype was seen a few times. The chain joins TRBV11-2 to TRBJ2-7; D might be TRBD1 or TRBD2, each matching 6 bases. The CDR3 spans 15 residues. Trimming shortened V by 5 bases and J by 5 bases, and 19 bases separated the two germline ends. Germline loops: CDR1 SGHAT, CDR2 FQNNGV. The CDR3 protein is CASSERAGGLHEQYF. The CDR3 DNA reads TGTGCCAGCAGCGAAAGAGCCGGGGGCCTCCACGAGCAGTACTTC.

This chain joins TRBV20-1 and TRBJ2-2, with a weak D call TRBD1 (5 bases). Germline V gene data show CDR1 as DFQATT and CDR2 as SNEGSKA (reference sequence). V was clipped by 5 bases and J by 4 bases, with 14 bases between them. The CDR3 spans 14 residues. The CDR3 is CSADQGRGTGELFF. DNA for the CDR3: TGCAGTGCTGACCAGGGAAGGGGCACCGGGGAGCTGTTTTTT.

J is TRBJ2-2 and V is TRBV9, with TRBD2 matching 9 bases. J was trimmed by 5 bases and V by 4 bases; bases with no gene match: 9. The CDR3 is 16 amino acids. Germline V lookup: CDR1 SGDLS, CDR2 YYNGEE. This CDR3 is CASSPDSGRITGELFF. Here the CDR3 DNA reads TGTGCCAGCAGCCCGGATAGCGGGAGAATTACCGGGGAGCTGTTTTTT.

The chain joins TRBV5-1 to TRBJ2-5; no reliable D call. Germline CDR1 reads SGHRS; CDR2 reads YFSETQ. This CDR3 spans 15 amino acids. The V end was cut by 3 bases, the J end by 5 bases, with 17 bases between. The CDR3 nucleotides are TGCGCCAGCAGCTCAACGGACCCGGTGAGGGAGACCCAGTACTTC. Translation: CASSSTDPVRETQYF.

This clonotype occurred a few times. The chain is built from TRBV7-2 and TRBJ2-1; 9 positions match TRBD2. The V gene end was trimmed by 2 bases and the J gene end by 5 bases; junction bases not matched to a gene: 4. CDR3 size: 15 residues. From germline, CDR1 is SGHTA and CDR2 FQGNSA. CDR3 region: CASSLIERGDNEQFF. The CDR3 DNA reads as TGTGCCAGCAGCTTAATCGAGCGGGGGGACAATGAGCAGTTCTTC.

This chain connects TRBV4-1 to TRBJ2-1; D gene unclear. The CDR3 totals 16 residues. From germline, CDR1 is MGHRA and CDR2 YSYEKL. V lost 1 base and J 3 bases, leaving 13 bases between the germline ends. The CDR3 DNA follows: TGCGCCAGCAGCCAAGTTGCGAGCGAGTTCTACAATGAGCAGTTCTTC. Amino acid sequence: CASSQVASEFYNEQFF.

This sequence joins TRBV6-5 and TRBJ1-5; D unresolved. V shed 2 bases and J shed 10 bases, with 12 bases lying between them. The CDR3 contains 13 residues. CDR1 and CDR2 (germline): MNHEY, SVGAGI. For the CDR3, the DNA is TGTGCCAGCAGTTACGAGGGCCATGATCCCCAGCATTTT. Its protein product is CASSYEGHDPQHF.

This clonotype was picked up a small number of times. The J gene is TRBJ1-1, the V gene TRBV5-6, with a possible D match to TRBD1 (5 bases). Between the trimmed V and J ends, which lost 2 bases and 4 bases, there was a span of 12 bases. CDR3 size: 14 residues. Germline V gene lookup returns CDR1 SGHDT and CDR2 YYEEEE. The CDR3 DNA sequence: TGTGCCAGCAGCTTTAAGGGAGGGACCACTGAAGCTTTCTTT. It encodes CASSFKGGTTEAFF.

The chain combines TRBV7-9 with TRBJ2-1; D is perhaps TRBD1 (6 bases). This CDR3 region has 16 residues. V dropped 0 bases and J dropped 8 bases, with 17 bases sitting between them. Looked up from germline, CDR1 is SEHNR and CDR2 is FQNEAQ (reference sequence). The CDR3 protein is CASSLARGFRVYEQFF. Written as DNA, the CDR3 is TGTGCCAGCAGCTTAGCGAGGGGGTTTAGGGTATATGAGCAGTTCTTC.

This clonotype was counted only a few times. CDR3 amino acids: CSAASSGRANNEQFF. In DNA form, the CDR3 reads TGCAGTGCTGCTTCTAGCGGGAGGGCCAACAATGAGCAGTTCTTC. The rearrangement uses TRBV20-1 and TRBJ2-1; 12 bases map to TRBD2. Germline loops: CDR1 DFQATT, CDR2 SNEGSKA (reference sequence). The CDR3 is made up of 15 amino acids. Unmatched junction bases numbered 7, after V lost 5 bases and J lost 5 bases.

This clonotype was observed a handful of times. The genes are TRBV12-3 or TRBV12-4 and TRBJ1-5, with TRBD1 matching 10 bases. This CDR3 is built from 15 residues. V gave up 5 bases and J gave up 7 bases; unmatched junction bases: 8. CDR3 nucleotides: TGTGCCAGCAGTCCCGGGACAGGGGTGGAACAGCCCCAGCATTTT. Protein product: CASSPGTGVEQPQHF.

This clonotype has only a few counts. The chain links TRBV7-9 to TRBJ2-3; 9 nucleotides line up with TRBD1. The junction had 12 bases not matched to a gene; V was cut back by 5 bases and J by 6 bases. CDR1 is SEHNR and CDR2 is FQNEAQ in the germline V gene (reference sequence). The CDR3 is 16 residues long. Here the CDR3 reads CASSTQPGQGRDTQYF. The CDR3 nucleotides are TGTGCCAGCAGCACACAGCCGGGACAGGGTAGGGATACGCAGTATTTT.

The rearrangement links TRBV7-9 to TRBJ2-6; D call uncertain. CDR1 and CDR2 (germline): SEHNR, FQNEAQ (reference sequence). Between the trimmed V and J ends, which lost 1 base and 0 bases, there was a span of 7 bases. The CDR3 sequence is 16 residues long. The CDR3 DNA follows: TGTGCCAGCAGCTTAGTCCGGTCCTCTGGGGCCAACGTCCTGACTTTC. It yields the protein CASSLVRSSGANVLTF.

As concerns this clonotype: Since a much larger clone is just one base distant, this may be a read error. The genes are TRBV19 and TRBJ2-7; maybe TRBD1 (5 bases). The ends were cut back, 3 bases at V and 1 base at J, with 7 bases in the middle. This CDR3 comprises 13 residues. Germline CDR1 LNHDA, CDR2 SQIVND (reference sequence). For the CDR3, the DNA is TGTGCCAGTAGTATTGGGGCTTCCTACGAGCAGTACTTC. This gives the protein CASSIGASYEQYF.

This clonotype was observed at least ten times. This rearrangement joins TRBV7-3 to TRBJ2-5; TRBD2 aligns across 15 bases. Germline V gives CDR1 SGHTA, CDR2 FQGTGA. With V trimmed by 4 bases and J by 4 bases, 10 bases remained unmatched. The CDR3 is made up of 18 amino acids. The CDR3 sequence: CASSSNPRGLAGGETQYF. The CDR3 bases are TGTGCCAGCAGCTCAAACCCCAGGGGACTAGCGGGGGGAGAGACCCAGTACTTC.

This clonotype was found a few times. CDR3 DNA sequence: TGTGCCAGCAGTTACTCCGGGCGGGTTTCCTACAATGAGCAGTTCTTC. The encoded protein is CASSYSGRVSYNEQFF. The chain carries TRBV6-5 and TRBJ2-1; D may be TRBD2 (5 bases). V was trimmed by 0 bases and J by 1 base, leaving 10 bases between them. CDR1 and CDR2 from the germline V gene are MNHEY and SVGAGI. The CDR3 has 16 amino acids.

The rearrangement links TRBV20-1 to TRBJ2-1; D uncertain. Trimming removed 0 bases at V and 0 bases at J, with 12 bases between. The germline V gene encodes CDR1 DFQATT and CDR2 SNEGSKA (reference sequence). The CDR3 spans 16 residues. This CDR3 reads CSARDRKKSSYNEQFF. Here the CDR3 DNA reads TGCAGTGCTAGAGATCGCAAGAAAAGCTCCTACAATGAGCAGTTCTTC.

This clonotype is labeled medium-sized. The V call is TRBV20-1, the J call TRBJ2-3, with TRBD2 identical over 9 bases. Germline V gene sequence: CDR1 DFQATT, CDR2 SNEGSKA (reference sequence). The trim removed 5 bases at V and 4 bases at J, leaving 7 bases unmatched. CDR3 length: 14 amino acids. CDR3 residues: CSAGSGSSPDTQYF. The CDR3, as DNA: TGCAGTGCTGGTAGCGGGAGTTCCCCAGATACGCAGTATTTT.

This clonotype was recorded a few times. The chain uses TRBV6-2 or TRBV6-3 and TRBJ1-1; a possible D gene is TRBD1 (6 bases). Between the trimmed V and J ends, which lost 9 bases and 12 bases, there was a span of 17 bases. Germline CDR1 reads MNHEY; CDR2 reads SVGEGT. There are 11 residues in the CDR3. The CDR3 nucleotides read TGTGCCAGTCATGCGGGACACATACCTTTCTTT. It yields the protein CASHAGHIPFF.

This clonotype was counted a few times. V gene TRBV5-1 combines with J gene TRBJ2-1; 7 bases match TRBD1. The CDR3 has 14 residues. Germline CDR1 is SGHRS and CDR2 is YFSETQ. V lost 6 bases and J lost 2; bases outside the gene matches: 5. The CDR3 is CASNRDSAYNEQFF. CDR3 DNA sequence: TGCGCCAGCAACCGGGACAGTGCCTACAATGAGCAGTTCTTC.

V usage is TRBV6-5 and J usage is TRBJ1-2; weak D call: TRBD1 (5 bases). Per germline, CDR1 MNHEY and CDR2 SVGAGI. The CDR3 extends over 15 amino acids. Trimming removed 0 bases from V and 4 bases from J, with 12 bases in between. The CDR3 sequence is CASSYSGTGGYGYTF. The CDR3 DNA reads TGTGCCAGCAGTTACTCCGGGACGGGAGGCTATGGCTACACCTTC.

This clonotype was found a few times. The chain is built from TRBV7-8 and TRBJ2-1, with D tentatively TRBD1 or TRBD2 (6 bases each). Trimming stripped 7 bases from V and 4 bases from J, with 26 bases between. The CDR3 is made up of 18 amino acids. Germline V gene lookup returns CDR1 SGHVS and CDR2 FQNEAQ. The DNA for the CDR3 is TGTGCCAGCACCCTAGAGGGGGGCCTAAGGGGAGGTTACAATGAGCAGTTCTTC. This gives the protein CASTLEGGLRGGYNEQFF.

The sample holds a few counts of this clonotype. The chain has TRBV6-2 or TRBV6-3 and TRBJ2-3; weak D call: TRBD2 (7 bases). Germline-derived CDR1 and CDR2 are MNHEY and SVGEGT. V lost 2 bases and J 4 bases, leaving 13 bases between the germline ends. This CDR3 comprises 15 residues. The CDR3 DNA reads TGTGCCAGCAGTTACAGCCGGGGGGCCTCAGATACGCAGTATTTT. This gives the protein CASSYSRGASDTQYF.

This clonotype came up a few times. The chain carries TRBV28 and TRBJ2-3; the match to TRBD1 covers 10 bases. Germline trimming cut 3 bases from V and 4 bases from J; bases unmatched to any gene: 16. CDR3 length: 19 amino acids. Germline V gives CDR1 MDHEN, CDR2 SYDVKM. The CDR3 sequence is CASSFHRQEGQGSADTQYF. The CDR3 nucleotides are TGTGCCAGCAGTTTCCATCGGCAGGAGGGACAGGGGAGCGCAGATACGCAGTATTTT.

This clonotype has a handful of counts. The V gene is TRBV28, the J gene TRBJ1-5, with D perhaps matching TRBD1 (5 bases). The germline V gene has CDR1 MDHEN and CDR2 SYDVKM. The CDR3 is 15 amino acids. Trimming left V 6 bases short and J 0 bases short, with 12 bases between. As DNA, the CDR3 is TGTGCCAGCAGCTTTACAGGCCTTAGCAATCAGCCCCAGCATTTT. It encodes CASSFTGLSNQPQHF.

This chain joins TRBV28 and TRBJ2-7; D gene uncertain. CDR1 is MDHEN, CDR2 SYDVKM, per germline. Trimming pared 4 bases from V and 3 bases from J, leaving 7 bases between. The CDR3 length is 12 residues. The CDR3 bases are TGTGCCAGCAGTTACCCTGGCTACGAGCAGTACTTC. Its protein is CASSYPGYEQYF.

This rearrangement joins TRBV7-2 to TRBJ2-5; D remains ambiguous. The CDR3 totals 14 residues. The germline V and J ends were trimmed by 9 bases and 0 bases, with 14 bases remaining between them. Germline V gene data show CDR1 as SGHTA and CDR2 as FQGNSA. The CDR3 DNA reads TGTGCCAGTCGGTCGTCCAGATACCAAGAGACCCAGTACTTC. Translated, it gives CASRSSRYQETQYF.

V gene TRBV3-1 combines with J gene TRBJ2-1, with a tentative D call TRBD1 (5 bases). Germline CDR1 reads LGHDT; CDR2 reads YNNKEL (reference sequence). V lost 6 bases to trimming and J lost 1 base, with 13 bases between them. The CDR3 covers 15 residues. The CDR3 DNA reads TGTGCCAGCAGGTTGGGCAGGACATCCTACAATGAGCAGTTCTTC. Amino acids: CASRLGRTSYNEQFF.

This clonotype was picked up a small number of times. This chain connects TRBV27 to TRBJ2-3; a possible D gene is TRBD2 (6 bases). Germline V gene data show CDR1 as MNHEY and CDR2 as SMNVEV (reference sequence). This CDR3 comprises 14 residues. With 5 bases removed from V and 2 bases from J, the gap between germline ends came to 11 bases. The DNA for the CDR3 is TGTGCCAGCAGTGAGCGGGTGCCCACAGATACGCAGTATTTT. It codes for CASSERVPTDTQYF.

V is TRBV20-1 and J is TRBJ2-5, with 8 bases lining up with TRBD2. The CDR3 has 16 amino acids. Germline assignment: CDR1 DFQATT and CDR2 SNEGSKA (reference sequence). V lost 4 bases and J lost 2; bases outside the gene matches: 12. CDR3 coding DNA: TGCAGTGCTATCTCACCAGCGGGGGCGCCGCAAGAGACCCAGTACTTC. Protein product: CSAISPAGAPQETQYF.